This passage covers 13 T cell receptor beta chains from one sample sequenced in a study of neurological immune-mediated disorders. One entry per CDR3 protein, called by TCRdb with MiXCR from the 5' RACE reads. The data hold 52,000 or so distinct CDR3 sequences, with 3.5% to 4% observed a single time. The sequenced sample consisted of CD4+ T cells from blood. The source is a woman between 40 and 50 years old with multiple sclerosis.

In its sample, this clonotype was seen many times. The CDR3 coding sequence is TGCGCCAGCAGCTCACAGGGGATTGGGACTGAAGCTTTCTTT. Its protein is CASSSQGIGTEAFF. The V and J genes are TRBV5-1 and TRBJ1-1; TRBD1 matches at 7 bases. The CDR3 consists of 14 residues. V shed 3 bases and J 5 bases; nucleotides not matched to a gene: 7. The V gene's germline CDR1 is SGHRS and CDR2 YFSETQ.

The sample holds many counts of this clonotype. The rearrangement joins TRBV12-3 or TRBV12-4 to TRBJ2-1, with D perhaps matching TRBD1 or TRBD2 (6 bases each). Trimming left V 8 bases short and J 12 bases short, with 26 bases between. The CDR3 consists of 15 residues. The DNA for the CDR3 is TGTGCCAGCCTAAAGCGCCGGGGGCCCCATTCAGTGCAGTTCTTC. Its protein product is CASLKRRGPHSVQFF.

This clonotype has a count of ten or more. This chain links TRBV3-1 with TRBJ1-2; 9 nucleotides match TRBD1. Germline CDR1 is LGHDT and CDR2 is YNNKEL (reference sequence). Losses at the gene ends were 5 bases for V and 8 bases for J; bases not matched to a gene: 3. The CDR3 is 12 residues long. CDR3 DNA sequence: TGTGCCAGCAGCTGGACAGGGGAAGGCTACACCTTC. Its protein product is CASSWTGEGYTF.

Of note for this clonotype: A read error may explain this, as a much larger clone is one base away. The CDR3, as DNA: TGTGCCAGCACGGTGGTAAACATTCAGTACTTC. Residues: CASTVVNIQYF. The V and J genes are TRBV28 and TRBJ2-4; D is ambiguous. The germline V gene has CDR1 MDHEN and CDR2 SYDVKM. CDR3 size: 11 residues. Trimming took off 7 bases at V and 6 bases at J, with 7 bases between the two ends. The full variable domain, in which reference TRBV28 and TRBJ2-4 provide the parts outside the CDR3, is DVKVTQSSRYLVKRTGEKVFLECVQDMDHENMFWYRQDPGLGLRLIYFSYDVKMKEKGDIPEGYSVSREKKERFSLILESASTNQTSMYLCASTVVNIQYFGAGTRLSVL.

This clonotype was seen ten or more times. The CDR3 DNA follows: TGCGCCAGCAGCCTTCGGACAGGGAGGGAGCAGTTCTTC. Residues: CASSLRTGREQFF. The rearrangement joins TRBV5-1 to TRBJ2-1; TRBD1 matches 8 bases. CDR1 is SGHRS and CDR2 is YFSETQ in the germline V gene. The ends lost 4 bases at V and 10 bases at J; junction bases unmatched: 7. The CDR3 runs 13 residues.

The chain uses TRBV20-1 and TRBJ2-3; 10 bases agree with TRBD2. From germline, CDR1 is DFQATT and CDR2 SNEGSKA (reference sequence). The CDR3 length is 14 residues. V shed 5 bases, J shed 4 bases, and the junction held 6 bases outside the gene matches. The CDR3 region is CSALSGGGADTQYF. The CDR3 DNA is TGCAGTGCTTTAAGCGGGGGGGGTGCAGATACGCAGTATTTT.

This clonotype was counted at least ten times. The chain carries TRBV11-2 and TRBJ2-1, with a tentative D call TRBD1 (5 bases). Germline V gives CDR1 SGHAT, CDR2 FQNNGV. The CDR3 sequence is 14 residues long. The ends were cut back, 0 bases at V and 7 bases at J, with 10 bases in the middle. The CDR3 sequence is CASSLERQSNEQFF. CDR3 nucleotides: TGTGCCAGCAGCTTAGAGAGACAGTCTAATGAGCAGTTCTTC.

This clonotype was picked up many times. CDR3 nucleotide sequence: TGCGCCAGCAGCATCCCGACAGGCTGGAAAGAGACCCAGTACTTC. It specifies CASSIPTGWKETQYF. The chain joins TRBV5-1 to TRBJ2-5, with a tentative D call TRBD1 (6 bases). Trimming stripped 4 bases from V and 3 bases from J, with 16 bases between. Per the germline V gene, CDR1 is SGHRS and CDR2 is YFSETQ. The CDR3 length is 15 residues.

This clonotype has a count of ten or more. CDR3 residues: CASSFSGQWGTEAFF. The CDR3 nucleotides are TGTGCCAGCAGCTTCTCGGGACAGTGGGGTACTGAAGCTTTCTTT. The V and J genes are TRBV11-2 and TRBJ1-1; 7 nucleotides line up with TRBD1. CDR1 and CDR2 from the germline V gene are SGHAT and FQNNGV. V shed 3 bases and J 5 bases; nucleotides not matched to a gene: 9. The CDR3 covers 15 residues.

At least ten counts were recorded for this clonotype. V is TRBV15 and J is TRBJ2-7; D may be TRBD1 (6 bases). The CDR3 is made up of 17 amino acids. Germline V gene sequence: CDR1 LNHNV, CDR2 YYDKDF (reference sequence). V was cut by 0 bases and J by 2 bases, with 17 bases left in between. CDR3 sequence: CATSRDWLEDSTYEQYF. The CDR3 coding sequence is TGTGCCACCAGCAGAGATTGGTTAGAGGACAGCACCTACGAGCAGTACTTC.

At least ten counts were recorded for this clonotype. The chain has TRBV6-6 and TRBJ1-2; the match to TRBD1 covers 11 bases. Trimming cost V 2 bases and J 5 bases; bases outside gene matches: 7. Germline V lookup: CDR1 MNHNY, CDR2 SVGAGI (reference sequence). This CDR3 comprises 16 residues. The CDR3, as DNA: TGTGCCAGCAGTTACATAACCGGGACAGGGGGGTATGGCTACACCTTC. Translated, it gives CASSYITGTGGYGYTF.

The sample holds many counts of this clonotype. This sequence joins TRBV12-3 or TRBV12-4 and TRBJ1-4; 10 bases are shared with TRBD1. The CDR3 consists of 14 residues. V was pared by 5 bases and J by 5 bases, with 2 bases of the junction left unmatched. CDR3 bases: TGTGCCAGCAGTCCGGGACAGGGGAATGAAAAACTGTTTTTT. Translating gives CASSPGQGNEKLFF.

This clonotype was counted ten times or more. The chain links TRBV4-1 to TRBJ1-1; D is undetermined. The germline V gene has CDR1 MGHRA and CDR2 YSYEKL. This CDR3 spans 17 amino acids. V was pared by 0 bases and J by 0 bases, with 14 bases between. This CDR3 reads CASSQDFPRQLNTEAFF. CDR3 nucleotide sequence: TGCGCCAGCAGCCAAGATTTTCCGCGACAATTGAACACTGAAGCTTTCTTT.